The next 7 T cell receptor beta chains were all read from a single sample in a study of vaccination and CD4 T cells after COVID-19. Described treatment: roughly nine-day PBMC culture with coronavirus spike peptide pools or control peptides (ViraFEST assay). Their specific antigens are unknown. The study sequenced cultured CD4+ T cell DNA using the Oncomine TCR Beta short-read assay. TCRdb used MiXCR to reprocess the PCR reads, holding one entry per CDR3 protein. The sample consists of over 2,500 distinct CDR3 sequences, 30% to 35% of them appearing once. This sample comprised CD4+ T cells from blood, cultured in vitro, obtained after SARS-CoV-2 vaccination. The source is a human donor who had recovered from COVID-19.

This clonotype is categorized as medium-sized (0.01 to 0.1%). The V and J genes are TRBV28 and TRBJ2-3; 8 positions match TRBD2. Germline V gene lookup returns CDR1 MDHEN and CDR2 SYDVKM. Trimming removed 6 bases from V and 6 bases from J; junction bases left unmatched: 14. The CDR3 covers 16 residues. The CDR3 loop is CASSPGRGGRTDTQYF. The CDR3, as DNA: TGTGCCAGCAGCCCCGGGAGGGGGGGCCGGACCGATACGCAGTATTTT.

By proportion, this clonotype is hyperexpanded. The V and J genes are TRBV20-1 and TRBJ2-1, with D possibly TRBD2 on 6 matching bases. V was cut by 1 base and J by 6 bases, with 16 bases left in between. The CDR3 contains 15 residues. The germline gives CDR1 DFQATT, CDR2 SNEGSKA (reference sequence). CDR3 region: CSARGRGDFLNEQFF. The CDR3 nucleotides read TGCAGTGCTAGAGGACGCGGGGACTTCCTCAATGAGCAGTTCTTC.

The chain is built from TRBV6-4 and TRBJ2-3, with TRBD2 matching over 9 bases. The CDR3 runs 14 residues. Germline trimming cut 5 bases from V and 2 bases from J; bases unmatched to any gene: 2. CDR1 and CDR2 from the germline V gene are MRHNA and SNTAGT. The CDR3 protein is CASSSGGTTDTQYF. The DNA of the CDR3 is TGTGCCAGCAGTAGCGGGGGGACCACAGATACGCAGTATTTT.

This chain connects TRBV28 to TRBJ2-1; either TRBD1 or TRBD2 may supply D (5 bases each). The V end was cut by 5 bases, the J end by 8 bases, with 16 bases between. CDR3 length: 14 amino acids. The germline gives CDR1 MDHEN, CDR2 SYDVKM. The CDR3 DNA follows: TGTGCCAGCAGTCCCCGGGACCCCTCCCATGAGCAGTTCTTC. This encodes CASSPRDPSHEQFF. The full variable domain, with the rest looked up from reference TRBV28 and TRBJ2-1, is DVKVTQSSRYLVKRTGEKVFLECVQDMDHENMFWYRQDPGLGLRLIYFSYDVKMKEKGDIPEGYSVSREKKERFSLILESASTNQTSMYLCASSPRDPSHEQFFGPGTRLTVL.

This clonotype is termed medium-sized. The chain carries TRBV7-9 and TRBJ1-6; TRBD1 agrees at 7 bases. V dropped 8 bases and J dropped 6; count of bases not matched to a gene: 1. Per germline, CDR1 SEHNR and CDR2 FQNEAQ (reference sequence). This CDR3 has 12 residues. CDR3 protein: CASGTANSPLHF. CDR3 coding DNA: TGTGCCAGCGGGACAGCTAATTCACCCCTCCACTTT.

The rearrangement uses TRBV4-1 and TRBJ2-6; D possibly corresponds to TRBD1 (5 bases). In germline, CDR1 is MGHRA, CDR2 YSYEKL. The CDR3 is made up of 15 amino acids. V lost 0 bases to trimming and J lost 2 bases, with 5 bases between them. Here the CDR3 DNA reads TGCGCCAGCAGCCAAGAAGGGGCTGGGGCCAACGTCCTGACTTTC. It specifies CASSQEGAGANVLTF.

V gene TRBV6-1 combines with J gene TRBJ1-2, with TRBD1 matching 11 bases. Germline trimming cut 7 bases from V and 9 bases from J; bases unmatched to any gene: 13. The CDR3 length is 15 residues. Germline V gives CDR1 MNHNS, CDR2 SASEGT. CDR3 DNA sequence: TGTGCCAGCAAAATGACCGGGACAGGGGGTACTAGCTACACCTTC. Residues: CASKMTGTGGTSYTF.